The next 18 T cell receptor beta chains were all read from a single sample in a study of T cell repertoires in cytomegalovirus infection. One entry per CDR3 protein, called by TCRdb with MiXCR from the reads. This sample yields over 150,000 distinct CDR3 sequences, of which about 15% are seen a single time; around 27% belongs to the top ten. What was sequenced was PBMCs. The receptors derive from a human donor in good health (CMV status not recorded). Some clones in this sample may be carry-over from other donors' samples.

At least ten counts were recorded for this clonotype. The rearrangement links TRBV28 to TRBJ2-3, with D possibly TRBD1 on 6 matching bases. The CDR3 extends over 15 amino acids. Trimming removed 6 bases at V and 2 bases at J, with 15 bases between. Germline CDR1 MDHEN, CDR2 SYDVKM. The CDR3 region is CASRTRDKLTDTQYF. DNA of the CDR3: TGTGCCAGCAGGACTCGGGACAAGCTCACAGATACGCAGTATTTT.

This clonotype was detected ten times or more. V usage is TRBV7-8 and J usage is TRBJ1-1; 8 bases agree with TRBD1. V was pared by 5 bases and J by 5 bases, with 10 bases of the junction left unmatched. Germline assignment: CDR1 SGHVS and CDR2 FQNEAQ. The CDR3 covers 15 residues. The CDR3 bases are TGTGCCAGCAGCCGATCAGGACAGGGCCAAACTGAAGCTTTCTTT. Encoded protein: CASSRSGQGQTEAFF.

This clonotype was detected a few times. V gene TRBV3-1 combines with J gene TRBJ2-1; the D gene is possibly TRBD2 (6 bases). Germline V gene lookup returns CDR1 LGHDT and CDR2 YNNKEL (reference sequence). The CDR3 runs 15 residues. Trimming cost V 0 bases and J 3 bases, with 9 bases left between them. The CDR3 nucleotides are TGTGCCAGCAGCCAAGAGTTAGCGGTCTACAATGAGCAGTTCTTC. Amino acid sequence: CASSQELAVYNEQFF.

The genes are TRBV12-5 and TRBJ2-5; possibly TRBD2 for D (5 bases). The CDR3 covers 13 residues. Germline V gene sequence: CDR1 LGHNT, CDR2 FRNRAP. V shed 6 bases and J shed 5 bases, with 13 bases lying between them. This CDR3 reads CASGPTRSETQYF. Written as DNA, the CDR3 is TGTGCTAGTGGCCCAACTAGGTCGGAGACCCAGTACTTC.

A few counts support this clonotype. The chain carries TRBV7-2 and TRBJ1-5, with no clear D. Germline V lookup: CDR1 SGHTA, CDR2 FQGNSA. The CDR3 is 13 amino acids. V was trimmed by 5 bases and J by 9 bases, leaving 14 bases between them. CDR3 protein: CASSTRTAGPQHF. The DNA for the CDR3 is TGTGCCAGCAGCACCCGGACTGCGGGGCCCCAGCATTTT.

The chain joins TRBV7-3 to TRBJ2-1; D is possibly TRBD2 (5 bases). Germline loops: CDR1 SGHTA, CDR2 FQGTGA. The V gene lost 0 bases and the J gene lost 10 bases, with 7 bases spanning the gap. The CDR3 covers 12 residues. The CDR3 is CASSLTPGEQFF. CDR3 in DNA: TGTGCCAGCAGCTTAACCCCGGGGGAGCAGTTCTTC.

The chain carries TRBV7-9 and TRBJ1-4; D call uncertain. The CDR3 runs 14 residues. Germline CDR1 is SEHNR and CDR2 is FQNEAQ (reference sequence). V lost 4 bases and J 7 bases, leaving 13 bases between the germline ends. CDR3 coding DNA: TGTGCCAGCAGCTCCTACGGTGGACGTGAAAAACTGTTTTTT. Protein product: CASSSYGGREKLFF.

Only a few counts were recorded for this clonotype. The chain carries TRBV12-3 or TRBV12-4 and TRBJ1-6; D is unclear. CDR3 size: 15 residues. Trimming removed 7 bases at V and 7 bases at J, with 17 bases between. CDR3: CASTLGRRVNSPLHF. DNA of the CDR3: TGTGCCAGCACCCTGGGCAGGAGGGTCAATTCACCCCTCCACTTT.

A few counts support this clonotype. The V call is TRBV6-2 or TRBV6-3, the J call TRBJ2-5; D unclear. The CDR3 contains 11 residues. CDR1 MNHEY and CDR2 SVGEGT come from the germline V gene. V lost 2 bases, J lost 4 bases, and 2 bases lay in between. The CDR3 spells CASSYPETQYF. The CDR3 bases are TGTGCCAGCAGTTACCCAGAGACCCAGTACTTC.

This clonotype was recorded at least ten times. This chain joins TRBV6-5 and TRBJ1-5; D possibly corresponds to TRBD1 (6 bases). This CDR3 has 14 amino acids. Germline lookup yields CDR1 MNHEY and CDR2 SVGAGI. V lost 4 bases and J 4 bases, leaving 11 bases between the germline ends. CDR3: CASSWTQGNQPQHF. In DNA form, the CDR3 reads TGTGCCAGCAGTTGGACCCAGGGGAATCAGCCCCAGCATTTT.

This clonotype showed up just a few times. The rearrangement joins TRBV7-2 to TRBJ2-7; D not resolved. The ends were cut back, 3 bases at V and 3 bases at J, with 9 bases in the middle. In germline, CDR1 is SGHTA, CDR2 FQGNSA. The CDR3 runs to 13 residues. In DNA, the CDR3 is TGTGCCAGCAGCTTTGGGGTAGGCTACGAGCAGTACTTC. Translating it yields CASSFGVGYEQYF.

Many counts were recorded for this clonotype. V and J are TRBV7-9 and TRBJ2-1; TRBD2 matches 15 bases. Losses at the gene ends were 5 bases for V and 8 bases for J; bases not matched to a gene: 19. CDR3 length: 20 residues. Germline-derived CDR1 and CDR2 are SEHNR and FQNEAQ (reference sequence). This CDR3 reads CASSRAGTPGLAGGRDEQFF. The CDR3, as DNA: TGTGCCAGCAGCCGGGCCGGGACCCCGGGACTAGCGGGAGGCCGGGATGAGCAGTTCTTC.

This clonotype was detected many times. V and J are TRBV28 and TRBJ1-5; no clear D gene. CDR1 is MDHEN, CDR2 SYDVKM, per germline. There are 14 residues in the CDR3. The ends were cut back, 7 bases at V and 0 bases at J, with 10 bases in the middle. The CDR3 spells CASIVGDSNQPQHF. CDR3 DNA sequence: TGTGCCAGCATCGTGGGAGATAGCAATCAGCCCCAGCATTTT.

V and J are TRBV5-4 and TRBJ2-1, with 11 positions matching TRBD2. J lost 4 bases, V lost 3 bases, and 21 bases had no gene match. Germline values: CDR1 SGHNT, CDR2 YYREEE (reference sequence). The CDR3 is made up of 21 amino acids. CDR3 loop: CASSSILGLADYLQIYNEQFF. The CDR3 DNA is TGTGCCAGCAGCTCGATTTTGGGACTAGCGGACTACCTACAGATTTACAATGAGCAGTTCTTC.

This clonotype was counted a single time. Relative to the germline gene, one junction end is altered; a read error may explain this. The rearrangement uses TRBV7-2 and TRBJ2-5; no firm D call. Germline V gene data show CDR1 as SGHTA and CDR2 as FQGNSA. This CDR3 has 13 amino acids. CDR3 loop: CASSIGIWKTPYF. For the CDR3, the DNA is TGTGCCAGCAGCATAGGCATCTGGAAGACCCCGTACTTC.

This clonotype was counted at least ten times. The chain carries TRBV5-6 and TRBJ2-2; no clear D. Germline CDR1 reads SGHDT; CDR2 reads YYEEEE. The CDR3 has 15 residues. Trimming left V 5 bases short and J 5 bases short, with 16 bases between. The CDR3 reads CASSRLEWDTGELFF. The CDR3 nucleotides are TGTGCCAGCAGTCGCCTAGAATGGGATACCGGGGAGCTGTTTTTT.

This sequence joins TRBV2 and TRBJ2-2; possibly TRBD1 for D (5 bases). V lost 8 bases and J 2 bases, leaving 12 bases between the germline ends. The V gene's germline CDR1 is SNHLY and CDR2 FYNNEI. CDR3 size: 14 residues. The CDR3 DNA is TGTGCCAGCGCGGTGGACACCAACACCGGGGAGCTGTTTTTT. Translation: CASAVDTNTGELFF.

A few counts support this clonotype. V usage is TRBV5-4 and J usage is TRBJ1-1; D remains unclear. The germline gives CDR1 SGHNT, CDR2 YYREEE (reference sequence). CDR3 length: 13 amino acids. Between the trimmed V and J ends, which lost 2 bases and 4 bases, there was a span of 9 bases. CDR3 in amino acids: CASSFRGSTEAFF. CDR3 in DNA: TGTGCCAGCAGCTTTCGGGGATCCACTGAAGCTTTCTTT.